This TCR beta chain was recorded in a study of blood T cell repertoires in COVID-19. Whole-study context: Sources were T cells, B-cell-depleted T cells, or PBMCs; the material itself was cDNA or gDNA.

V was clipped by 2 bases and J by 4 bases, with 15 bases between them. Germline V CDR1 and CDR2: SGHRS, YFSETQ. CDR3 length: 16 residues. Original processing methods: Estimation of nucleated cell counts relied on the amplification of reference gene primers. TCRdb's copy holds only in-frame clones and misses some; the assay was immunoSEQ multiplex PCR. The V and J calls and clone size come from that table; D and trimming were worked out from the DNA. Here the sample spans about 130,000 clones, about four fifths being singletons. This clone appeared a single time. This clonotype was sampled from a man aged 45-60 years who had recovered from COVID-19. Sequencing was done on a sample of PBMCs or T cells enriched from blood (not recorded which). V usage is TRBV5-1 and J usage is TRBJ2-2; no definite D call. The CDR3 protein is CASSFGRNDVTGELFF. The CDR3 bases are TGCGCCAGCAGCTTTGGGCGAAATGATGTCACCGGGGAGCTGTTTTTT.